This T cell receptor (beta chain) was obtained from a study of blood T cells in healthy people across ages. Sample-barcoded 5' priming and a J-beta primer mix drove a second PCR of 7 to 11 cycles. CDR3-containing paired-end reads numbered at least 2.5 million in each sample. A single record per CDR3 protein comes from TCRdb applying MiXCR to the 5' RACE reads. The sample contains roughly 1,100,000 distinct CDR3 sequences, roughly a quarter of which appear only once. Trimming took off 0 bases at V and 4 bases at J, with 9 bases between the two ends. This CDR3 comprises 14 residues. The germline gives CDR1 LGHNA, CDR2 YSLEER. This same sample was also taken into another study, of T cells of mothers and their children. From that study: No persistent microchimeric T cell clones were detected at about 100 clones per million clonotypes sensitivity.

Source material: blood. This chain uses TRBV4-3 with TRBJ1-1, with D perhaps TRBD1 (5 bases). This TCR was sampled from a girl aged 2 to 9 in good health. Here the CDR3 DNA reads TGCGCCAGCAGCCAAGACTCCAGGGCCACTGAAGCTTTCTTT. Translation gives CASSQDSRATEAFF.